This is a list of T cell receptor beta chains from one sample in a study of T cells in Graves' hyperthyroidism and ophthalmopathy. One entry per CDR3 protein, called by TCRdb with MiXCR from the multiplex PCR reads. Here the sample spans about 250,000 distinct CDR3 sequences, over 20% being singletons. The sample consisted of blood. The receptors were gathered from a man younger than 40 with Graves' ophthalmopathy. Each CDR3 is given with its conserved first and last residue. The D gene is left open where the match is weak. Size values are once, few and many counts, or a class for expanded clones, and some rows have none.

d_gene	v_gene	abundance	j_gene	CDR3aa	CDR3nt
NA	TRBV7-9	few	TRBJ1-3	CAVGDPGTSPSSGNTIYF	TGTGCCGTAGGGGACCCCGGGACTTCACCTTCCTCTGGAAACACCATATATTTT
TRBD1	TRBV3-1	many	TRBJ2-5	CASSTHRQGTKETQYF	TGTGCCAGCAGCACACATAGACAGGGGACAAAAGAGACCCAGTACTTC
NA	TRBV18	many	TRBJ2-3	CASSPASTDTQYF	TGTGCCAGCTCACCGGCCAGCACAGATACGCAGTATTTT
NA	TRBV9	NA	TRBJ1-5	CASSVGIHNQPQHF	TGTGCCAGCAGCGTAGGCATACACAATCAGCCCCAGCATTTT
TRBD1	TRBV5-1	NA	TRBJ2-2	CASSGPGQRGAGELFF	TGCGCCAGCAGCGGGCCGGGACAGAGGGGCGCCGGGGAGCTGTTTTTT
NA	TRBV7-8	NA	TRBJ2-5	CASSLSTQGSLQETQYF	TGTGCCAGCAGCTTGAGCACCCAGGGGTCCCTCCAAGAGACCCAGTACTTC
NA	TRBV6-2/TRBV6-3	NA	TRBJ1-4	CASSYLTSELFF	TGTGCCAGCAGTTACTTAACCTCGGAACTGTTTTTT
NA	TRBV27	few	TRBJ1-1	CASSLGSWNTEAFF	TGTGCCAGCAGTCTAGGGTCTTGGAACACTGAAGCTTTCTTT
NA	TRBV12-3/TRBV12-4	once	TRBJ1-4	CASRWGAEEKLFF	TGTGCCAGCAGGTGGGGGGCGGAGGAAAAACTGTTTTTT
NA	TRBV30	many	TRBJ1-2	CAWTGVANYGYTF	TGTGCCTGGACAGGGGTAGCTAACTATGGCTACACCTTC
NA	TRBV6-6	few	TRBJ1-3	CASSYSQQGPGNTIYF	TGTGCCAGCAGTTACTCGCAACAGGGCCCTGGAAACACCATATATTTT
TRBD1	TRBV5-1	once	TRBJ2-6	CASSLRGTGFSGANVLTF	TGCGCCAGCAGCTTGCGAGGGACAGGGTTCTCTGGGGCCAACGTCCTGACTTTC
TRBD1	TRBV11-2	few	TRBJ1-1	CASSPGQAGAGTEAFF	TGTGCCAGCAGCCCCGGACAGGCAGGCGCGGGCACTGAAGCTTTCTTT
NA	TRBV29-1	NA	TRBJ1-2	CSVQITLSYGYTF	TGCAGCGTCCAAATTACACTATCGTATGGCTACACCTTC
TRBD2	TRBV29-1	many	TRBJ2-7	CSVEGISSGSYEQYF	TGCAGCGTTGAAGGGATTTCTAGCGGATCCTACGAGCAGTACTTC
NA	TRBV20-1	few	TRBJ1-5	CSALGTKVLSNQPQHF	TGCAGTGCTTTGGGGACTAAGGTTTTAAGCAATCAGCCCCAGCATTTT
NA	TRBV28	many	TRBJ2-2	CASSLAGSIGELFF	TGTGCCAGCAGTTTGGCAGGGAGTATCGGGGAGCTGTTTTTT
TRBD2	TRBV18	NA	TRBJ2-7	CASSTKSGGPGSYEQYF	TGTGCCAGCTCCACAAAAAGCGGGGGGCCAGGGTCCTACGAGCAGTACTTC
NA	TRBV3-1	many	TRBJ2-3	CASSQPPRDTQYF	TGTGCCAGCAGCCAGCCCCCGAGGGATACGCAGTATTTT
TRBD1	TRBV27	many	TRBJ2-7	CASRPGQGTYEQYF	TGTGCCAGCAGGCCGGGACAGGGGACCTACGAGCAGTACTTC